This is a list of T cell receptor beta chains from one sample in a study of shared clonotypes between healthy human individuals. Sequenced by immunoSEQ multiplex PCR; TCRdb stores in-frame clones only, minus some. The sample has almost 700,000 clones; roughly 94% are singletons. Sequencing was carried out using naive CD8+ T cells sorted from blood. The receptors were gathered from a man aged 30 to 45 in good health. The CDR3 runs from the conserved cysteine through the conserved F or W. Each record gives: clone size, V gene, J gene, D gene, CDR3 DNA, CDR3 protein. A D gene is named only where the DNA matches it firmly. Rows may omit the clone size; those that give it use once, few, many or a size class.

.	TRBV7-9	TRBJ2-7	.	TGTGCCAGCAGCCCATCGATTGCGGGGGAGCAGTACTTC	CASSPSIAGEQYF
few	TRBV28	TRBJ2-7	.	TGTGCCAGCAGCCTACAGGCTAGGAGCTCCTACGAGCAGTACTTC	CASSLQARSSYEQYF
once	TRBV14	TRBJ2-1	TRBD2	TGTGCCAGCAGCCAAGTCCGGACTAGCGGGAGGCCTATACTCTACAATGAGCAGTTCTTC	CASSQVRTSGRPILYNEQFF
.	TRBV29-1	TRBJ1-4	.	TGCAGGGTGACGACGCCGAGGGAACTGTTTTTT	CRVTTPRELFF
.	TRBV5-1	TRBJ2-7	.	TGCGCCAGCAGCTTGTGGGGAGAGCGACACGAGCAGTACTTC	CASSLWGERHEQYF
.	TRBV28	TRBJ2-7	.	TGTGCCAGCCGACCTAGATTGTCGGGGGCCTACGAGCAGTACTTC	CASRPRLSGAYEQYF
.	TRBV14	TRBJ1-3	.	TGTGCCAGCAGCCCGGGGGTCTCTGGAAACACCATATATTTT	CASSPGVSGNTIYF
.	TRBV28	TRBJ2-7	TRBD2	TGTGCCAGCAGCCATACTAGCGGGAGGAGCGAGCAGTACTTC	CASSHTSGRSEQYF
.	TRBV30	TRBJ2-5	.	TGTGCCTGGAGTAGCGGGCAGAATGAAGAGACCCAGTACTTC	CAWSSGQNEETQYF
few	TRBV6-5	TRBJ2-1	.	TGTGCCAGCAGCTGGACTACTAACTCCTACAATGAGCAGTTCTTC	CASSWTTNSYNEQFF
.	TRBV6-1	TRBJ2-7	TRBD1	TGTGCCAGCACCACAGGGGACCTCCCCTACGAGCAGTACTTC	CASTTGDLPYEQYF
.	TRBV10-2	TRBJ2-3	.	TGCGCCAGCAGTGCGATTGCCGGGACATCTAGCACAGATACGCAGTATTTT	CASSAIAGTSSTDTQYF
.	TRBV5-1	TRBJ2-1	TRBD2	TGCGCCAGCAGGTCCGGGACTAGCGGTCTCAATGAGCAGTTCTTC	CASRSGTSGLNEQFF
.	TRBV6-4	TRBJ2-1	TRBD2	TGTGCCAGCAGTGACGCGGCGGGGGGCCGCAATGAGCAGTTCTTC	CASSDAAGGRNEQFF
.	TRBV19	TRBJ1-1	.	TGTGCCAGTAGTTTCTGGACGGCGAACACTGAAGCTTTCTTT	CASSFWTANTEAFF
.	TRBV7-8	TRBJ1-1	TRBD1	TGTGCCAGCAGCCCCCTCGGGACAGGGGACATGGCTTTCTTT	CASSPLGTGDMAFF
once	TRBV28	TRBJ1-1	.	TGTGCCAGCAGTTTTGGGGATACGAACACTGAAGCTTTCTTT	CASSFGDTNTEAFF
once	TRBV4-2	TRBJ2-5	TRBD1	TGTGCCAGCAGCCAAGATTCGCCCGAGACAGGGTATGAAGAGACCCAGTACTTC	CASSQDSPETGYEETQYF
.	TRBV5-1	TRBJ2-7	TRBD1	TGCGCCAGCAGCTTGCCTTGGACAGGGGGCAACGAGCAGTACTTC	CASSLPWTGGNEQYF
.	TRBV7-2	TRBJ2-7	TRBD1	TGTGCCAGCAGCCCGGACAGGCACAGCTACGAGCAGTACTTC	CASSPDRHSYEQYF
.	TRBV19	TRBJ1-5	.	TGTGCCAGTAGTATGATGGGGGCTGGCAATCAGCCCCAGCATTTT	CASSMMGAGNQPQHF
.	TRBV15	TRBJ2-7	.	TGTGCCACCAGCAGAGATGGGGCCCCGACAGCCCACTACGAGCAGTACTTC	CATSRDGAPTAHYEQYF
few	TRBV5-6	TRBJ2-3	.	TGTGCCAGCAGCTTTGGCACAGATACGCAGTATTTT	CASSFGTDTQYF
.	TRBV10-2	TRBJ1-1	.	TGCGCCAGCCACCTGGGCGAGAACACTGAAGCTTTCTTT	CASHLGENTEAFF
.	TRBV7-9	TRBJ2-7	.	TGTGCCAGCGAGGGTAGTATTAAAAAGGACGAGCAGTACTTC	CASEGSIKKDEQYF
.	TRBV27	TRBJ1-4	TRBD1	TGTGCCAGCAGCTGGAGCTGGACAGGGATTAATGAAAAACTGTTTTTT	CASSWSWTGINEKLFF
.	TRBV13	TRBJ2-3	.	TGTGCCAGCAGCTTAGGACTACTTACAGATACGCAGTATTTT	CASSLGLLTDTQYF
.	TRBV30	TRBJ1-2	.	TGTGCCTGGAGTGTAGCGAGTAACTATGGCTACACCTTC	CAWSVASNYGYTF
few	TRBV11-2	TRBJ2-5	.	TGTGCCAGCAGCTTAGGAGGAGGGAACCAAGAGACCCAGTACTTC	CASSLGGGNQETQYF
.	TRBV29-1	TRBJ2-7	TRBD2	TGCAGCGTTTCAAAGGGACTAGGGGTAAACGAGCAGTACTTC	CSVSKGLGVNEQYF
.	TRBV27	TRBJ2-1	.	TGTGCCAGCAGTCACAGGGGAGGGAATGAGCAGTTCTTC	CASSHRGGNEQFF
.	TRBV6-5	TRBJ2-7	.	TGTGCCAGCAGTTACTCGATTGGCGCAACCTACGAGCAGTACTTC	CASSYSIGATYEQYF
.	TRBV7-8	TRBJ1-5	.	TGTGCCAGCAGCTTACTACAACGGGGGCTGGATCAGCCCCAGCATTTT	CASSLLQRGLDQPQHF
.	TRBV15	TRBJ2-1	TRBD2	TGTGCCACCAGCAGGGTACTAGCGGGACGAGCTTCCTACAATGAGCAGTTCTTC	CATSRVLAGRASYNEQFF
once	TRBV30	TRBJ2-2	.	TGTGCCTGGAGGGGTAGGAGGATACAAACCGGGGAGCTGTTTTTT	CAWRGRRIQTGELFF
.	TRBV4-1	TRBJ2-7	.	TGCGCCAGCAGCCAAGCCCCGGCTGACTCCTACGAGCAGTACTTC	CASSQAPADSYEQYF
.	TRBV6-1	TRBJ2-7	.	TGTGCCGGGCGCAAAGGTTACGAGCAGTACTTC	CAGRKGYEQYF
few	TRBV5-6	TRBJ2-2	.	TGTGCCAGCAGCTTGGGGGCAGGGCTCACCGGGGAGCTGTTTTTT	CASSLGAGLTGELFF
.	TRBV7-3	TRBJ2-3	.	TGTGCCAGCAGCCCCGGAGTCGGAGACTGGGATACGCAGTATTTT	CASSPGVGDWDTQYF
.	TRBV2	TRBJ2-1	.	TGTGCCAGCACCCACCCGACGGGGCACAATGAGCAGTTCTTC	CASTHPTGHNEQFF
.	TRBV19	TRBJ2-7	.	TGTGCCAGTAGTCCTCAGCCGCGTCTGTCGGGCTACGAGCAGTACTTC	CASSPQPRLSGYEQYF
.	TRBV15	TRBJ2-7	TRBD1	TGTGCCACCAGCAGAGTTCAATTCAGCAGGGGGATCGACGAGCAGTACTTC	CATSRVQFSRGIDEQYF
.	TRBV7-3	TRBJ1-1	.	TGTGCCAGCAGGTTGCTTCCCCGCCTGAACGCTGAAGCTTTCTTT	CASRLLPRLNAEAFF
.	TRBV29-1	TRBJ1-2	TRBD1	TGCAGCGTTGTGGGACAGGGGGGAGTTGGCTACACCTTC	CSVVGQGGVGYTF
.	TRBV5-1	TRBJ1-1	TRBD1	TGCGCCAGCAGCCAAGGGACAGGGTTAACTGAAGCTTTCTTT	CASSQGTGLTEAFF
.	TRBV7-9	TRBJ2-3	TRBD2	TGTGCCAGCAGCACCCTAGCGGGAGGGCCCCATACGCAGTATTTT	CASSTLAGGPHTQYF
.	TRBV6-1	TRBJ2-7	.	TGTGCCAGCAGTGAAGACGGGGGTAGTTCCTACGAGCAGTACTTC	CASSEDGGSSYEQYF
.	TRBV2	TRBJ2-7	.	TGTGCCAGCAACACACCGGGAGTTACCTACGAGCAGTACTTC	CASNTPGVTYEQYF
.	TRBV18	TRBJ2-3	TRBD2	TGTGCCAGCTCACCACTAGCGGGAGTGGCAGATACGCAGTATTTT	CASSPLAGVADTQYF
.	TRBV4-1	TRBJ2-1	.	TGCGCCAGCAGCCAAGATCGGATGGAATCGAGCTCCTACAATGAGCAGTTCTTC	CASSQDRMESSSYNEQFF
.	TRBV27	TRBJ2-1	TRBD2	TGTGCCAGCAGGGGCAATAGCGGGAGTTTGGTGAATGAGCAGTTCTTC	CASRGNSGSLVNEQFF
.	TRBV6-5	TRBJ2-7	.	TGTGCCAGCAGTTACTCCCCGGGCCGCGGAAAGTACGAGCAGTACTTC	CASSYSPGRGKYEQYF
.	TRBV10-2	TRBJ2-5	TRBD2	TGCGCCAGCAGTGCACCGGTCCCAACTAGCGGGAGGGCCAAATTTTCCGGGACCCAGTACTTC	CASSAPVPTSGRAKFSGTQYF
.	TRBV27	TRBJ2-7	.	TGTGCCAGCAGTTTACTCACCACCGACAGCGTCTACGAGCAGTACTTC	CASSLLTTDSVYEQYF
.	TRBV7-6	TRBJ2-3	TRBD2	TGTGCCAGCAGCTTAGTACTAGCGGGAGGGATCGCAGATACGCAGTATTTT	CASSLVLAGGIADTQYF